This T cell receptor beta chain was found in a study of blood T cell repertoires in COVID-19. As for the study in general: Both acute and convalescent COVID-19 samples were obtained from the United States, Italy and Spain. Sources were T cells, B-cell-depleted T cells, or PBMCs; the material itself was cDNA or gDNA.

In germline, CDR1 is SGHTA, CDR2 FQGNSA. This CDR3 has 14 residues. The V gene end was trimmed by 8 bases and the J gene end by 6 bases; junction bases not matched to a gene: 8. This clone was seen more than once but under ten times. As originally analysed: Using reference gene primer amplification, nucleated cell counts were estimated. Profiling relied on immunoSEQ multiplex PCR, and the TCRdb table lists in-frame clones only, not all of them. V, J and clone size reflect that table, while D and trimming were determined from the DNA. This sample yields about 150,000 clones, of which about 89% are seen a single time; about 2.5% belongs to the top ten.

The origin of this receptor is a man aged 50-60 years with active COVID-19. The source material was peripheral blood. The chain joins TRBV7-2 to TRBJ2-2, with 8 bases that match TRBD2. The CDR3 DNA follows: TGTGCCAGCGTAGAGGGACTAGTGGCCGGGGAGCTGTTTTTT. Translated, it gives CASVEGLVAGELFF.